This is a list of T cell receptor beta chains from one sample in a study of CD8 T cells in Susac syndrome. TCRdb recomputed calls from the immunoSEQ multiplex PCR reads with MiXCR, one row per CDR3 protein. The data contain about 210,000 distinct CDR3 sequences, roughly 93% of them singletons. The sequenced sample consisted of CD4+ T cells from PBMCs. These receptors came from a human donor with Susac syndrome. Each CDR3 is given with its conserved first and last residue. The D gene is left open where the match is weak. A row's size may be missing; if present it is once, few, many or a size class.

cdr3_nt cdr3_aa d_call j_call clone_size v_call
TGTGCCAGCTCGCGCGGCGCTAGCAATCAGCCCCAGCATTTT CASSRGASNQPQHF - TRBJ1-5 - TRBV18
TGCGCCAGCAGCTTTGCCGGGACTCTCCGCCAAGAGACCCAGTACTTC CASSFAGTLRQETQYF - TRBJ2-5 - TRBV5-1
TGTGCCAGCAGACAGGGCTTGGGCACAGATACGCAGTATTTT CASRQGLGTDTQYF - TRBJ2-3 - TRBV6-5
TGCAGTGCCCCCTTGGGTGCCGAACGAGCTTTCTTT CSAPLGAERAFF - TRBJ1-1 - TRBV20-1
TGCAGTGCCGGCGGCGGGACGGGGAATTCACCCCTCCACTTT CSAGGGTGNSPLHF - TRBJ1-6 - TRBV20-1
TGCGCCAGCAGCTACACGGGGGGCGCGGACTATGGCTACACCTTC CASSYTGGADYGYTF - TRBJ1-2 - TRBV5-1
TGTGCCAGCAGCTTTTACAGGCAGGGGGCCAGCTCCTATAATTCACCCCTCCACTTT CASSFYRQGASSYNSPLHF TRBD1 TRBJ1-6 - TRBV6-1
TGTGCCAGCAGCTTGGACCCCTCTAGCACAGATACGCAGTATTTT CASSLDPSSTDTQYF - TRBJ2-3 once TRBV5-4
TGTGCCAGCAGCCAAACAAACACCGGGGAGCTGTTTTTT CASSQTNTGELFF - TRBJ2-2 - TRBV3-1
TGTGCCAGCAGTTTGGGGGATATCTACGAGCAGTACTTC CASSLGDIYEQYF - TRBJ2-7 - TRBV6-2/TRBV6-3
TGTGCCAGCAGCTTCCTTCAGGTGGCTGGGGCCAACGTCCTGACTTTC CASSFLQVAGANVLTF - TRBJ2-6 - TRBV11-2
TGTGCCAGCAGCCAAGATGGCAAGGGCGGGTCCAAAAACATTCAGTACTTC CASSQDGKGGSKNIQYF - TRBJ2-4 - TRBV3-1
TGTGCCAGCAGTCCTCGACAGGGTGAGGATACGCAGTATTTT CASSPRQGEDTQYF TRBD1 TRBJ2-3 - TRBV12-3/TRBV12-4
TGCAGCGTTTGGTCAGGGACAATGAACACTGAAGCTTTCTTT CSVWSGTMNTEAFF - TRBJ1-1 - TRBV29-1
TGTGCCATCAGTGGCCCGGGACAGGGGACACCCAACGATGAGCAGTTCTTC CAISGPGQGTPNDEQFF TRBD1 TRBJ2-1 - TRBV10-3
TGCGCCAGCAGCTTTCGGGCAGGGAATAATGAAAAACTGTTTTTT CASSFRAGNNEKLFF - TRBJ1-4 - TRBV5-1
TGTGCCAGCAGTTTACGAGGGGCGGTGCGGGCTTTCTTT CASSLRGAVRAFF - TRBJ1-1 - TRBV12-3/TRBV12-4
TGCGCCAGCAGCCAAGATTCCGGGGGCCGAGCTCCAGATACGCAGTATTTT CASSQDSGGRAPDTQYF - TRBJ2-3 - TRBV4-3
TGTGCCAGCAGGCCAAGTATTAACTATGGCTACACCTTC CASRPSINYGYTF - TRBJ1-2 - TRBV12-3/TRBV12-4
TGTGCCAGCAGCGTTACACAGGGAACCCACGAGCAGTACTTC CASSVTQGTHEQYF - TRBJ2-7 - TRBV9
TGTGCCCTCCCGGGGGGACAGGACTATGGCTACACCTTC CALPGGQDYGYTF TRBD1 TRBJ1-2 once TRBV7-9
TGTGCCAGCAGTTTCGACCCCCGGGGGTCCCAGTACTTC CASSFDPRGSQYF - TRBJ2-5 - TRBV27
TGTGCCTGGAGCCCGGTTACCTATGGCTACACCTTC CAWSPVTYGYTF - TRBJ1-2 - TRBV30
TGCAGTGCTAGGCTAGACGACAGGTACTATGGCTACACCTTC CSARLDDRYYGYTF - TRBJ1-2 - TRBV20-1
TGTGCCAGCAGCCGACAGCCCCAAGAGACCCAGTACTTC CASSRQPQETQYF - TRBJ2-5 - TRBV14
TGCAGCGTTGAAGGCCGATACGAGCAGTACTTC CSVEGRYEQYF - TRBJ2-7 - TRBV29-1
TGTGCCAGCAGCCTACTCAGGGTCGCTGGAAACACCATATATTTT CASSLLRVAGNTIYF - TRBJ1-3 once TRBV7-2
TGTGCCAGCAGCCAAGATCGACAGGGCTGGGTGGCCACTGAAGCTTTCTTT CASSQDRQGWVATEAFF TRBD1 TRBJ1-1 - TRBV4-2
TGTGCCAGCAGTTACCGACAGTTTTCTGGCACAGATACGCAGTATTTT CASSYRQFSGTDTQYF - TRBJ2-3 few TRBV6-5
TGTGCCAGCAGTGAGAGTTCGGGCTACACCTTC CASSESSGYTF - TRBJ1-2 - TRBV25-1
TGCAGCGTTAGACAGGGATTCACTGAAGCTTTCTTT CSVRQGFTEAFF TRBD1 TRBJ1-1 once TRBV29-1
TGTGCCAGCAGGGTTAGTTATGGCTACACCTTC CASRVSYGYTF - TRBJ1-2 - TRBV2
TGTGCCAGCAGTCGTGGGACTATGAGAGCCGACGAGCAGTACTTC CASSRGTMRADEQYF TRBD2 TRBJ2-7 - TRBV3-1
TGTGCCAGCAGTATAGGGGTGAACTATGGCTACACCTTC CASSIGVNYGYTF - TRBJ1-2 - TRBV12-3/TRBV12-4
TGCAGTGCTAGCCGGTACAGGGGGCTTGGTCGGGACACAGATACGCAGTATTTT CSASRYRGLGRDTDTQYF TRBD1 TRBJ2-3 - TRBV20-1
TGCAGTGCTAGCCGGGCCATAAGCGATGGCTACACCTTC CSASRAISDGYTF - TRBJ1-2 - TRBV20-1
TGCAGTGCTAGACCTAACCCACCTAGGAATCAGCCCCAGCATTTT CSARPNPPRNQPQHF - TRBJ1-5 - TRBV20-1